The present T cell receptor beta chain was sequenced within a study of T cell responses to AZD1222 COVID-19 vaccine. General study results and limits: Without day 14 samples, only post-peak T cell repertoires were studied.

V was shortened by 0 bases and J by 0 bases, with 14 bases between the two germline ends. The CDR3 runs to 17 residues. In germline, CDR1 is SGHDN, CDR2 FVKESK. Libraries were prepared by immunoSEQ multiplex PCR; TCRdb keeps only in-frame clonotypes and omits some of them. Among 150,000 or so clones, around 84% were seen once, and the ten largest hold around 20%. A note on this clone: Its specificity is unknown.

This receptor was taken from an adult in good health. This chain connects TRBV14 to TRBJ1-1, with D uncertain. The material was peripheral blood, obtained on day 0 of AZD1222 vaccination. For the CDR3, the DNA is TGTGCCAGCAGCCAAGACCTTTATGGGCTTGTGAACACTGAAGCTTTCTTT. Residues: CASSQDLYGLVNTEAFF.